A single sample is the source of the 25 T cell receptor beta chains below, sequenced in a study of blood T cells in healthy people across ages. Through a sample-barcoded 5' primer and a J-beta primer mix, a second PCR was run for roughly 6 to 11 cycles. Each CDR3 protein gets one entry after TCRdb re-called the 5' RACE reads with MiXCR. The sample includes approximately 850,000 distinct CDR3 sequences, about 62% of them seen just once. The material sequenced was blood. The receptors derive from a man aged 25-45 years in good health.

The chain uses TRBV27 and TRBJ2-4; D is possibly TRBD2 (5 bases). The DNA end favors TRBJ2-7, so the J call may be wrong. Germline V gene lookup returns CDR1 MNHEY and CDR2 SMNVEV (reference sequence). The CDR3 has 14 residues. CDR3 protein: CASSSMEASYEQYF. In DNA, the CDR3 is TGTGCCAGCAGTTCGATGGAGGCGAGCTACGAGCAGTACTTC.

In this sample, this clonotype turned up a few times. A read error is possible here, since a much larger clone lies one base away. The CDR3 protein is CASSIYYEQYF. CDR3 nucleotide sequence: TGTGCCAGCAGCATATACTACGAGCAGTACTTC. The genes are TRBV6-2 or TRBV6-3 and TRBJ2-7; D gene ambiguous. V dropped 6 bases and J dropped 3 bases, with 6 bases sitting between them. Per germline, CDR1 MNHEY and CDR2 SVGEGT. CDR3 length: 11 residues.

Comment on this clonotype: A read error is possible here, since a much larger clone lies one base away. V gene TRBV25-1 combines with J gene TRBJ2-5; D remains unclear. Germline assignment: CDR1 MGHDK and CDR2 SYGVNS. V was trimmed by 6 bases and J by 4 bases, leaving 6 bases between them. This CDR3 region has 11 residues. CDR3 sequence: CASSILETQYF. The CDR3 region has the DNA TGTGCCAGCAGCATTTTAGAGACCCAGTACTTC.

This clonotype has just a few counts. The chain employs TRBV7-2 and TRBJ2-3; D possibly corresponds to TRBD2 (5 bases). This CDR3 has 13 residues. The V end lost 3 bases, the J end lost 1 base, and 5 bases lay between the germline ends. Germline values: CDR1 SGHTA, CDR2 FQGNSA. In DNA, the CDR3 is TGTGCCAGCAGCTTTAGCGGCACAGATACGCAGTATTTT. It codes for CASSFSGTDTQYF. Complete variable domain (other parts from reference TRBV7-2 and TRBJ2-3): GAGVSQSPSNKVTEKGKDVELRCDPISGHTALYWYRQSLGQGLEFLIYFQGNSAPDKSGLPSDRFSAERTGGSVSTLTIQRTQQEDSAVYLCASSFSGTDTQYFGPGTRLTVL.

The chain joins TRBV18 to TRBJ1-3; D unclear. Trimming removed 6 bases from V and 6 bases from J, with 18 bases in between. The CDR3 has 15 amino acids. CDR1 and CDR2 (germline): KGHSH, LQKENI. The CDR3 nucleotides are TGTGCCAGCTCGAAAGCCGCGGACCCCGTAAACACCATATATTTT. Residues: CASSKAADPVNTIYF.

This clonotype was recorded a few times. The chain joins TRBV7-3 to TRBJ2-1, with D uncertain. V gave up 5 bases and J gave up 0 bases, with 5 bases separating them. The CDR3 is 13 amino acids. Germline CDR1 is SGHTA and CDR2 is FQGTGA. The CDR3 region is CASSLNSYNEQFF. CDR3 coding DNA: TGTGCCAGCAGCCTAAACTCCTACAATGAGCAGTTCTTC.

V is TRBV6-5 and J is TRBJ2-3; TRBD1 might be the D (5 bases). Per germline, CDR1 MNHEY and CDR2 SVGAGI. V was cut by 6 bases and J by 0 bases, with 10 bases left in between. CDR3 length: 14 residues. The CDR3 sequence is CASSRTSSTDTQYF. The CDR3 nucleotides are TGTGCCAGCAGCCGGACATCTAGCACAGATACGCAGTATTTT.

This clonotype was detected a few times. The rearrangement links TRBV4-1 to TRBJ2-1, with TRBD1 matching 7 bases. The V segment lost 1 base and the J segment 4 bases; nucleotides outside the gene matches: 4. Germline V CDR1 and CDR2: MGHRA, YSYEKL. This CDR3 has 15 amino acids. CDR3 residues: CASSQGGQSYNEQFF. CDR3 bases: TGCGCCAGCAGCCAAGGGGGACAGAGTTACAATGAGCAGTTCTTC.

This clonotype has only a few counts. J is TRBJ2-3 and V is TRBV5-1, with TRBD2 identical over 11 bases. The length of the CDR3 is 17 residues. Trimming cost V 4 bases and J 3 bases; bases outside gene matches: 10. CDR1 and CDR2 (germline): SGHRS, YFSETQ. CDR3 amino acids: CASSPFSGRALTDTQYF. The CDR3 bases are TGCGCCAGCAGCCCCTTTAGCGGGAGGGCCCTAACAGATACGCAGTATTTT. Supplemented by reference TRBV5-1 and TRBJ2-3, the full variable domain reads KAGVTQTPRYLIKTRGQQVTLSCSPISGHRSVSWYQQTPGQGLQFLFEYFSETQRNKGNFPGRFSGRQFSNSRSEMNVSTLELGDSALYLCASSPFSGRALTDTQYFGPGTRLTVL.

CDR3 protein: CASSARHSGRVNEQFF. The CDR3 DNA sequence: TGTGCCAGCAGCGCTCGACATAGCGGGAGGGTTAATGAGCAGTTCTTC. The gene calls are TRBV9 and TRBJ2-1; 11 bases line up with TRBD2. CDR3 length: 16 amino acids. Germline trimming cut 3 bases from V and 7 bases from J; bases unmatched to any gene: 9. Germline lookup yields CDR1 SGDLS and CDR2 YYNGEE. Drawing the rest from reference TRBV9 and TRBJ2-1, the complete variable domain is DSGVTQTPKHLITATGQRVTLRCSPRSGDLSVYWYQQSLDQGLQFLIQYYNGEERAKGNILERFSAQQFPDLHSELNLSSLELGDSALYFCASSARHSGRVNEQFFGPGTRLTVL.

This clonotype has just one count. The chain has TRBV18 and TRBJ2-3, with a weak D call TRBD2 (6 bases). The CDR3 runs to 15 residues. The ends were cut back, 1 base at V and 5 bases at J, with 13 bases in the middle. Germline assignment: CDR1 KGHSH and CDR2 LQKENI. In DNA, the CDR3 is TGTGCCAGCTCACCACTCGCCGGGGGAGTAGATACGCAGTATTTT. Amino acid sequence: CASSPLAGGVDTQYF.

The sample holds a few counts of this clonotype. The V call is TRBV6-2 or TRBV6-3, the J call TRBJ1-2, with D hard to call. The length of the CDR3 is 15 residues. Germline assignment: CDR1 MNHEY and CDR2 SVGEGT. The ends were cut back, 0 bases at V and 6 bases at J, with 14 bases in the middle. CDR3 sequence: CASSYSLGFIDGYTF. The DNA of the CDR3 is TGTGCCAGCAGTTACTCCTTAGGATTCATAGATGGCTACACCTTC.

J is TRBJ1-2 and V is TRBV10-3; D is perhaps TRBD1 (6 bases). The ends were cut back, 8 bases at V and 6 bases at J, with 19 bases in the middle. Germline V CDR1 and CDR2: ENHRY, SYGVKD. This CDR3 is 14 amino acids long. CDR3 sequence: CAIRPGALGHGYTF. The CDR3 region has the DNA TGTGCCATCCGACCGGGGGCCTTGGGGCATGGCTACACCTTC.

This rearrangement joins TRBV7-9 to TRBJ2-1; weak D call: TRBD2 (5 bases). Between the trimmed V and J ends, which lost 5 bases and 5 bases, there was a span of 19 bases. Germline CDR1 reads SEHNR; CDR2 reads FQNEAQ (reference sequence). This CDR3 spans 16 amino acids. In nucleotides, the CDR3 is TGTGCCAGCAGCCCCCCCTGGGGAGTTGGAGACAATGAGCAGTTCTTC. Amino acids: CASSPPWGVGDNEQFF.

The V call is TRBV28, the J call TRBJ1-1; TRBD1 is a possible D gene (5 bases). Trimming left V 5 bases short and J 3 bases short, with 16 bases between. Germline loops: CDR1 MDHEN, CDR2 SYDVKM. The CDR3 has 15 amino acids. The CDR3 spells CASSPWGGGHTEAFF. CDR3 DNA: TGTGCCAGCAGTCCCTGGGGGGGTGGACACACTGAAGCTTTCTTT.

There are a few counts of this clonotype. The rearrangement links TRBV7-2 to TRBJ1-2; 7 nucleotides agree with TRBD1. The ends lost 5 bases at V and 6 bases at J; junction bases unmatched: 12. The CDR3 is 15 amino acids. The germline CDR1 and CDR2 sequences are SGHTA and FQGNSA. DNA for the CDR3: TGTGCCAGCAGCCAGATGACAGGGCCCAGGCATGGCTACACCTTC. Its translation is CASSQMTGPRHGYTF.

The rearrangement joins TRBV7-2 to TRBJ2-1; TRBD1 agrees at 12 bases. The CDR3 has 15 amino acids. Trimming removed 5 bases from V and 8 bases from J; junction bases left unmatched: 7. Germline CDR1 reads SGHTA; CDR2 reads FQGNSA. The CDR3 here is CASSVGTGGGYEQFF. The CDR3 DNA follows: TGTGCCAGCAGCGTAGGGACAGGGGGCGGGTATGAGCAGTTCTTC.

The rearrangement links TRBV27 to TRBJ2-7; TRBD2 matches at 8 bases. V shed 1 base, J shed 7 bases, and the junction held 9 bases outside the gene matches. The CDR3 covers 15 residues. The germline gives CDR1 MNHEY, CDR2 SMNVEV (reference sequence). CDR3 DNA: TGTGCCAGCAGTTTATTTCCCAGCGGGAGAGATGAGCAGTACTTC. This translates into CASSLFPSGRDEQYF.

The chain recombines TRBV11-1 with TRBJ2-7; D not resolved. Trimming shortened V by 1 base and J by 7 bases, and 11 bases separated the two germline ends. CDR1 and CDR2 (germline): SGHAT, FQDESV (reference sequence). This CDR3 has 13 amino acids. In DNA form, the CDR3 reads TGTGCCAGCAGCTTAGTTAACCGTCGGGAGCAGTACTTC. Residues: CASSLVNRREQYF.

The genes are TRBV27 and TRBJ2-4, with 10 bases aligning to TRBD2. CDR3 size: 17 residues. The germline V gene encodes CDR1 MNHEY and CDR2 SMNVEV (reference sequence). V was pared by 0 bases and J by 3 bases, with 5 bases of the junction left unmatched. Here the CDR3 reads CASSLSVAGGGKNIQYF. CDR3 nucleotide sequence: TGTGCCAGCAGTTTATCGGTAGCGGGAGGTGGCAAAAACATTCAGTACTTC.

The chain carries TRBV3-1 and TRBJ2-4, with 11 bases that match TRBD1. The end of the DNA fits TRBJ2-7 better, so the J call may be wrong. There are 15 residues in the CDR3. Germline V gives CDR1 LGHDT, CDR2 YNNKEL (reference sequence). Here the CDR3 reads CASSPGQGDFYEQYF. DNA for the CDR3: TGTGCCAGCAGCCCGGGACAGGGGGACTTCTACGAGCAGTACTTC.

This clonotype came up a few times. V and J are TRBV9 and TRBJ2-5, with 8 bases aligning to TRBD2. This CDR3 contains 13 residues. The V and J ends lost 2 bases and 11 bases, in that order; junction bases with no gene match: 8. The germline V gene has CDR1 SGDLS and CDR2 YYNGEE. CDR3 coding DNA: TGTGCCAGCAGCGTGAGCGGGAGTGGTGAGCAGTACTTC. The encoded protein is CASSVSGSGEQYF.

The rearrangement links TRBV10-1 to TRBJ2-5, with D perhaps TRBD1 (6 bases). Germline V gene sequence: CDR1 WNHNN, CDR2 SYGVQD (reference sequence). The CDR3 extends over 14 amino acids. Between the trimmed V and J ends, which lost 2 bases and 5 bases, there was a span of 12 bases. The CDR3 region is CASSERQGRETQYF. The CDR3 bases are TGCGCCAGCAGTGAGAGGCAGGGGCGGGAGACCCAGTACTTC.

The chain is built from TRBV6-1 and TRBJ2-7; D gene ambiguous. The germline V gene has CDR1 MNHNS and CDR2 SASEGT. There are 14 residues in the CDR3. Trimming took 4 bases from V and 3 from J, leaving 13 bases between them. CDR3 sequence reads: CASSGVSGYYEQYF. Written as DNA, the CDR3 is TGTGCCAGCAGTGGGGTTTCGGGTTACTACGAGCAGTACTTC.

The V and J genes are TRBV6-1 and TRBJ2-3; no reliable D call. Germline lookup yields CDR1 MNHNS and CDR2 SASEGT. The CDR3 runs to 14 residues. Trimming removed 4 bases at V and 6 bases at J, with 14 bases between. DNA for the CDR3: TGTGCCAGCAGTGTATTGTTCCCCGAGGATACGCAGTATTTT. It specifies CASSVLFPEDTQYF.